This entry lists 29 T cell receptor beta chains sequenced from one sample in a study of blood T cell repertoires in COVID-19. The method was immunoSEQ multiplex PCR; TCRdb's version includes in-frame clones alone and lacks a portion of them. The table includes about 50,000 clones, 75% to 90% detected once. Sequencing was done on a sample of peripheral blood. The receptors were sampled from a man in his sixties with acute or convalescent COVID-19.

This chain connects TRBV18 to TRBJ1-4, with 9 bases aligning to TRBD1. The CDR3 has 15 amino acids. The germline V gene encodes CDR1 KGHSH and CDR2 LQKENI. The V and J ends lost 3 bases and 5 bases, in that order; junction bases with no gene match: 4. The CDR3: CASSPRQGGNEKLFF. CDR3 nucleotide sequence: TGTGCCAGCTCACCGCGACAGGGGGGAAATGAAAAACTGTTTTTT.

This chain connects TRBV28 to TRBJ1-4, with no clear D. The V end was cut by 1 base, the J end by 7 bases, with 19 bases between. CDR3 length equals 17 residues. Germline V gene data show CDR1 as MDHEN and CDR2 as SYDVKM. CDR3 residues: CASSLSHAGGSPEKLFF. The CDR3 bases are TGTGCCAGCAGTTTATCGCATGCGGGCGGATCCCCTGAAAAACTGTTTTTT.

This rearrangement joins TRBV10-3 to TRBJ1-6; D unresolved. Germline CDR1 reads ENHRY; CDR2 reads SYGVKD. Trimming left V 0 bases short and J 7 bases short, with 7 bases between. The CDR3 is 14 amino acids. This CDR3 is CAISESGRNSPLHF. The CDR3 DNA reads TGTGCCATCAGTGAGTCCGGCAGGAATTCACCCCTCCACTTT.

The gene calls are TRBV19 and TRBJ2-1, with 8 positions matching TRBD2. J gave up 7 bases and V 4 bases, and 12 bases lay outside the gene matches. The germline V gene has CDR1 LNHDA and CDR2 SQIVND (reference sequence). The CDR3 is made up of 16 amino acids. CDR3 in DNA: TGTGCCAGTAGTAGCGCCGGGACTAGGCTTTCTAATGAGCAGTTCTTC. Amino acids: CASSSAGTRLSNEQFF.

The chain is built from TRBV7-9 and TRBJ1-4; 9 bases agree with TRBD1. The junction had 5 bases not matched to a gene; V was cut back by 5 bases and J by 13 bases. This CDR3 has 12 amino acids. The germline V gene encodes CDR1 SEHNR and CDR2 FQNEAQ (reference sequence). The CDR3, as DNA: TGTGCCAGCAGCCGGGACAGGGCGGCACTGTTTTTT. Amino acid sequence: CASSRDRAALFF. Full variable domain (rest looked up from reference TRBV7-9 and TRBJ1-4): DTGVSQNPRHKITKRGQNVTFRCDPISEHNRLYWYRQTLGQGPEFLTYFQNEAQLEKSRLLSDRFSAERPKGSFSTLEIQRTEQGDSAMYLCASSRDRAALFFGSGTQLSVL.

V usage is TRBV2 and J usage is TRBJ2-3, with TRBD2 identical over 7 bases. Germline lookup yields CDR1 SNHLY and CDR2 FYNNEI. Trimming cost V 6 bases and J 5 bases; bases outside gene matches: 14. The CDR3 contains 16 residues. The DNA for the CDR3 is TGTGCCAGCAGCCTCGGTGATGCGGGAGTGAGAGATACGCAGTATTTT. Amino acids: CASSLGDAGVRDTQYF.

CDR3 sequence reads: CASSYVRSRYEQYF. In nucleotides, the CDR3 is TGTGCCAGCAGTTACGTCCGTTCCCGCTACGAGCAGTACTTC. The chain links TRBV6-6 to TRBJ2-7, with D unclear. This CDR3 has 14 amino acids. The V and J ends lost 2 bases and 3 bases respectively, with 11 bases between them. Germline assignment: CDR1 MNHNY and CDR2 SVGAGI (reference sequence).

This clone was detected only once. This sequence joins TRBV9 and TRBJ1-4, with unresolved D. Germline assignment: CDR1 SGDLS and CDR2 YYNGEE. V lost 2 bases to trimming and J lost 0 bases, with 8 bases between them. This CDR3 comprises 15 residues. The CDR3 coding sequence is TGTGCCAGCAGCGTTTCGTTTGCAACTAATGAAAAACTGTTTTTT. Protein: CASSVSFATNEKLFF.

The CDR3 DNA reads TGTGCCTGGAGAACAGGGGTCGGAAACACCATATATTTT. Translation gives CAWRTGVGNTIYF. The chain employs TRBV30 and TRBJ1-3, with 7 bases lining up with TRBD1. CDR1 and CDR2 from the germline V gene are GTSNPN and SVGIG (reference sequence). CDR3 length equals 13 residues. V lost 3 bases, J lost 4 bases, and 3 bases stayed unmatched.

The chain carries TRBV5-4 and TRBJ2-7; 9 bases are a match to TRBD2. The CDR3 covers 15 residues. After removal of 4 bases from V and 6 bases from J, the junction contained 11 bases not matched to a gene. CDR1 SGHNT and CDR2 YYREEE come from the germline V gene (reference sequence). The CDR3 spells CASSNAVAGEVEQYF. As DNA, the CDR3 is TGTGCCAGCAGCAATGCCGTAGCGGGAGAGGTCGAGCAGTACTTC.

This CDR3 reads CASSLTGTGTGELFF. The DNA of the CDR3 is TGTGCCAGCAGTCTCACCGGGACAGGAACCGGGGAGCTGTTTTTT. The chain carries TRBV11-3 and TRBJ2-2; TRBD1 agrees at 8 bases. In germline, CDR1 is SGHNT, CDR2 YENEEA. The V and J ends lost 6 bases and 5 bases, in that order; junction bases with no gene match: 8. The CDR3 is 15 amino acids.

The gene calls are TRBV29-1 and TRBJ2-2; no firm D call. CDR1 and CDR2 (germline): SQVTM, ANQGSEA. Trimming shortened V by 6 bases and J by 3 bases, and 5 bases separated the two germline ends. The CDR3 is 11 residues long. The CDR3: CSVVYTGELFF. The CDR3 DNA reads as TGCAGCGTCGTATACACCGGGGAGCTGTTTTTT.

The count of this clone is one. This chain connects TRBV21-1 to TRBJ2-3; the table calls TRBD1, which could not be checked here. TRBV21-1 represents a pseudogene. The CDR3 has 16 amino acids. CDR3 loop: CASSKVGSPSTDTQYF. As DNA, the CDR3 is TGTGCCAGCAGCAAAGTGGGCAGTCCTAGCACAGATACGCAGTATTTT.

This chain joins TRBV3-1 (or the pseudogene TRBV3-2) and TRBJ1-2, with 8 positions matching TRBD1. After removal of 7 bases from V and 11 bases from J, the junction contained 18 bases not matched to a gene. The V gene's germline CDR1 is LGHDT and CDR2 YNNKEL (reference sequence). The CDR3 is made up of 15 amino acids. The CDR3 nucleotides are TGTGCCAGCACCCTAAGACCGGACAGGGAAGGAGGGTACACCTTC. Protein sequence: CASTLRPDREGGYTF.

The chain couples TRBV19 to TRBJ2-5; 8 bases align to TRBD1. From germline, CDR1 is LNHDA and CDR2 SQIVND (reference sequence). The CDR3 sequence is 15 residues long. Germline trimming cut 4 bases from V and 4 bases from J; bases unmatched to any gene: 8. In nucleotides, the CDR3 is TGTGCCAGTAGTAATGCACTGACAGGGGCAGAGACCCAGTACTTC. This codes for CASSNALTGAETQYF.

This clone occurred once. V and J are TRBV5-1 and TRBJ2-7; weak D call: TRBD1 (5 bases). With 2 bases removed from V and 2 bases from J, the gap between germline ends came to 11 bases. The CDR3 loop spans 14 amino acids. The germline CDR1 and CDR2 sequences are SGHRS and YFSETQ. CDR3 loop: CASSFGRAAYEQYF. The CDR3 region has the DNA TGCGCCAGCAGCTTCGGCAGGGCAGCCTACGAGCAGTACTTC.

This clone appeared a single time. Here the CDR3 DNA reads TGTGCCAGCAGTCCCGCCGGGGGAATCAATGAGCAGTTCTTC. Amino acid sequence: CASSPAGGINEQFF. The chain joins TRBV28 to TRBJ2-1, with D tentatively TRBD2 (6 bases). Germline lookup yields CDR1 MDHEN and CDR2 SYDVKM. The CDR3 extends over 14 amino acids. The V end lost 5 bases, the J end lost 6 bases, and 14 bases lay between the germline ends.

The J gene is TRBJ2-1, the V gene TRBV5-1, with 8 bases matching TRBD2. Germline lookup yields CDR1 SGHRS and CDR2 YFSETQ. V dropped 3 bases and J dropped 5; count of bases not matched to a gene: 7. The CDR3 consists of 15 residues. The CDR3 spells CASSWTSLGDNEQFF. As DNA, the CDR3 is TGCGCCAGCAGCTGGACTAGCCTCGGAGACAATGAGCAGTTCTTC.

The chain carries TRBV13 and TRBJ2-1; TRBD2 matches at 8 bases. CDR1 is PRHDT and CDR2 is FYEKMQ in the germline V gene (reference sequence). The CDR3 covers 15 residues. V gave up 0 bases and J gave up 12 bases; unmatched junction bases: 10. The CDR3 nucleotides are TGTGCCAGCAGCTTAGGCACGGGACTAGATTCTGTGCAGTTCTTC. It yields the protein CASSLGTGLDSVQFF. Based on the CDR3 plus reference TRBV13 and TRBJ2-1, the full variable domain is AAGVIQSPRHLIKEKRETATLKCYPIPRHDTVYWYQQGPGQDPQFLISFYEKMQSDKGSIPDRFSAQQFSDYHSELNMSSLELGDSALYFCASSLGTGLDSVQFFGPGTRLTVL.

The rearrangement links TRBV11-2 to TRBJ1-6; 8 bases line up with TRBD1. The length of the CDR3 is 15 residues. Germline CDR1 SGHAT, CDR2 FQNNGV. The ends lost 2 bases at V and 9 bases at J; junction bases unmatched: 6. The chain's CDR3 is CASSLRFQGASPLHF. The CDR3 DNA reads as TGTGCCAGCAGCTTACGCTTTCAGGGGGCTTCACCCCTCCACTTT.

This chain joins TRBV28 and TRBJ2-7; 8 bases are a match to TRBD2. Germline loops: CDR1 MDHEN, CDR2 SYDVKM. The CDR3 runs 11 residues. DNA for the CDR3: TGTGCTGCGGGACTAGTCGGCGAGCAGTACTTC. Translating it yields CAAGLVGEQYF.

This rearrangement joins TRBV9 to TRBJ2-4, with TRBD2 as a possible D gene (5 bases). Trimming shortened V by 4 bases and J by 5 bases, and 16 bases separated the two germline ends. Germline CDR1 and CDR2: SGDLS and YYNGEE. The CDR3 has 15 residues. The CDR3 protein is CASSSAPGVQNIQYF. Written as DNA, the CDR3 is TGTGCCAGCAGCTCTGCGCCCGGGGTCCAAAACATTCAGTACTTC. Looking up the rest from reference TRBV9 and TRBJ2-4 gives the full variable domain: DSGVTQTPKHLITATGQRVTLRCSPRSGDLSVYWYQQSLDQGLQFLIQYYNGEERAKGNILERFSAQQFPDLHSELNLSSLELGDSALYFCASSSAPGVQNIQYFGAGTRLSVL.

V and J are TRBV5-4 and TRBJ2-2, with D possibly TRBD1 on 5 matching bases. Trimming pared 2 bases from V and 5 bases from J, leaving 13 bases between. The V gene's germline CDR1 is SGHNT and CDR2 YYREEE (reference sequence). There are 15 residues in the CDR3. The CDR3 coding sequence is TGTGCCAGCAGCTTCACAGGCGTCGGTACCGGGGAGCTGTTTTTT. Translation gives CASSFTGVGTGELFF.

This clone showed up just a few times. The chain employs TRBV3-1 (or the pseudogene TRBV3-2) and TRBJ2-2, with a weak D call TRBD2 (6 bases). Between the trimmed V and J ends, which lost 8 bases and 6 bases, there was a span of 7 bases. The CDR3 is 11 amino acids. Looked up from germline, CDR1 is LGHDT and CDR2 is YNNKEL (reference sequence). This chain's CDR3 is CASGGAGELFF. Written as DNA, the CDR3 is TGTGCCAGCGGAGGGGCCGGGGAGCTGTTTTTT.

The gene calls are TRBV12-3 or TRBV12-4 and TRBJ1-1; no firm D call. The germline V and J ends were trimmed by 3 bases and 6 bases, with 11 bases remaining between them. The CDR3 is made up of 13 amino acids. The CDR3 sequence: CASSFRAGSEAFF. Written as DNA, the CDR3 is TGTGCCAGCAGTTTCCGTGCGGGTTCTGAAGCTTTCTTT.

This clone appeared once. V and J are TRBV5-1 and TRBJ2-3; TRBD2 aligns across 8 bases. This CDR3 region has 15 residues. J gave up 5 bases and V 3 bases, and 8 bases lay outside the gene matches. Looked up from germline, CDR1 is SGHRS and CDR2 is YFSETQ. The CDR3 protein is CASSSLAGNRDTQYF. Here the CDR3 DNA reads TGCGCCAGCAGCTCCTTAGCGGGAAATCGAGATACGCAGTATTTT.

This chain uses TRBV19 with TRBJ1-5; 8 bases fit TRBD1. The germline V gene encodes CDR1 LNHDA and CDR2 SQIVND (reference sequence). This CDR3 spans 15 amino acids. Germline trimming cut 4 bases from V and 0 bases from J; bases unmatched to any gene: 2. As DNA, the CDR3 is TGTGCCAGTAGTAGACAGGGGTTTAGCAATCAGCCCCAGCATTTT. Residues: CASSRQGFSNQPQHF.

V gene TRBV7-8 combines with J gene TRBJ2-7, with D perhaps TRBD1 or TRBD2 (6 bases each). CDR3 length equals 13 residues. V was cut by 5 bases and J by 2 bases, with 10 bases left in between. Germline lookup yields CDR1 SGHVS and CDR2 FQNEAQ. The CDR3 spells CASSQGRTYEQYF. The CDR3 bases are TGTGCCAGCAGCCAGGGGAGGACCTACGAGCAGTACTTC.

The chain employs TRBV19 and TRBJ1-5; D unresolved. This CDR3 has 12 amino acids. In germline, CDR1 is LNHDA, CDR2 SQIVND (reference sequence). Trimming pared 5 bases from V and 4 bases from J, leaving 6 bases between. This CDR3 is CASSYLNQPQHF. CDR3 in DNA: TGTGCCAGTAGTTACTTAAATCAGCCCCAGCATTTT.